This T cell receptor beta chain was sequenced for a study of somatic mutations in cytotoxic T cells in rheumatoid arthritis. Study context: Patient blood was drawn as 30 ml EDTA; the draw came right after diagnosis and before any treatment. Broader study findings: Per patient, the largest CD8+ clone was found to exceed 20% of CD8+ cells in about an eighth of the roughly 65 cases.

Using immunoSEQ multiplex PCR, the repertoire was profiled, and TCRdb retains in-frame clones only, with some absent. The repertoire has more than 12,000 clones, approximately 70% of them found once; the top ten carry roughly 10%. CDR1 and CDR2 from the germline V gene are LNHDA and SQIVND (reference sequence). This CDR3 comprises 13 residues. V lost 5 bases and J lost 2; bases outside the gene matches: 3. In the case of this clone: Its antigen is unidentified.

The chain has TRBV19 and TRBJ2-7, with 7 bases fitting TRBD2. The source material was CD8+ T cells sorted from blood. This sequence was found in an adult with rheumatoid arthritis. The CDR3 loop is CASSWGGTYEQYF. In DNA, the CDR3 is TGTGCCAGTAGTTGGGGGGGGACCTACGAGCAGTACTTC.